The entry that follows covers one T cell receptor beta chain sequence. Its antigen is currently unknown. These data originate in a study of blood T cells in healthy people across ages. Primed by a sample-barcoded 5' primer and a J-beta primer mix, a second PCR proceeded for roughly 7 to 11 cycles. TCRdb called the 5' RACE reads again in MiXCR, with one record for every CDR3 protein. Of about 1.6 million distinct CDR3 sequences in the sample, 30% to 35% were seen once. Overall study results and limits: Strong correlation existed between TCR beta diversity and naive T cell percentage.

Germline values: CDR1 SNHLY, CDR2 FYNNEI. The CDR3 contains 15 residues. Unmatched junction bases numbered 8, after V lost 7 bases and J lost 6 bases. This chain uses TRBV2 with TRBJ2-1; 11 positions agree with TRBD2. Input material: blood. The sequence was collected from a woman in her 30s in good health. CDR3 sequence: CASKQGLAVINEQFF. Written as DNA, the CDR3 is TGTGCCAGCAAGCAGGGACTAGCGGTAATCAATGAGCAGTTCTTC.